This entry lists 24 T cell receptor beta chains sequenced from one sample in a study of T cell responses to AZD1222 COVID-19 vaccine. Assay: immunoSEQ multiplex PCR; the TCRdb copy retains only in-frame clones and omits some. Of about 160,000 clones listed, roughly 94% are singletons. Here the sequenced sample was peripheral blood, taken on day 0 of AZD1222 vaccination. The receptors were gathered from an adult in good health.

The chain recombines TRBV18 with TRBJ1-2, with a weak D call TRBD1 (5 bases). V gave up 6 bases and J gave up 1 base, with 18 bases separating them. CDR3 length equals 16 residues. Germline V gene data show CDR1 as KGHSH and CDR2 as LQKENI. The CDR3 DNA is TGTGCCAGCTCGACACAAGACGGGGGGATTAACTATGGCTACACCTTC. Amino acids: CASSTQDGGINYGYTF.

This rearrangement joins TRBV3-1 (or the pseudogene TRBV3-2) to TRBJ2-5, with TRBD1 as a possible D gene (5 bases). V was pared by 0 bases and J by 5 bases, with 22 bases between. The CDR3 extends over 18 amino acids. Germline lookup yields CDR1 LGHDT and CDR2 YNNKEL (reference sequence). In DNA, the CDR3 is TGTGCCAGCAGCCAAGAATCCGCTGGGGCTTTCCTGAGGGAGACCCAGTACTTC. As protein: CASSQESAGAFLRETQYF.

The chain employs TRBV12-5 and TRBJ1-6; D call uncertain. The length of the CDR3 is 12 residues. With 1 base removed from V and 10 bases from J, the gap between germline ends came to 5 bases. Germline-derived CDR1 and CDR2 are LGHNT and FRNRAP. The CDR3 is CASGLGESPLHF. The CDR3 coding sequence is TGTGCTAGTGGTTTGGGGGAATCACCCCTCCACTTT.

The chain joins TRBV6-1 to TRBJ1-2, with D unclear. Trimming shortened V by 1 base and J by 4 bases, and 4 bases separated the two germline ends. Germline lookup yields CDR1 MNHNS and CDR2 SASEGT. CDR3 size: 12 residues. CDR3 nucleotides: TGTGCCAGCAGTGAAGGTTCCTATGGCTACACCTTC. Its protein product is CASSEGSYGYTF.

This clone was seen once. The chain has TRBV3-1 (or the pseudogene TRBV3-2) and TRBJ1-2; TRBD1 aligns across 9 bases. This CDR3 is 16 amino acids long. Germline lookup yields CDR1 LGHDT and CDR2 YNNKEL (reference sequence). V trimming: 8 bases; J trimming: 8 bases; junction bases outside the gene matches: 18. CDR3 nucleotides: TGTGCCAGCGGTGGGTACGCGGGACAGGGTATTAGAGGCTACACCTTC. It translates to CASGGYAGQGIRGYTF.

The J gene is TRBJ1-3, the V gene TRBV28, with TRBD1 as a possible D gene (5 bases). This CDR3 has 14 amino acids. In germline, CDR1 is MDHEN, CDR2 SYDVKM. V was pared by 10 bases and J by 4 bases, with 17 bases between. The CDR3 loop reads CATRGPGEGNTIYF. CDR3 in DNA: TGTGCCACCCGCGGACCGGGGGAAGGAAACACCATATATTTT.

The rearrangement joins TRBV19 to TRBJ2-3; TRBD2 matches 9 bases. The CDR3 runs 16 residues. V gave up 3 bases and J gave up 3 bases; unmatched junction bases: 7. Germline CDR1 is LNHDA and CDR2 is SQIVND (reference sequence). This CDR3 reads CASSIQRGASTDTQYF. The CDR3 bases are TGTGCCAGTAGTATCCAGCGGGGGGCGTCAACAGATACGCAGTATTTT.

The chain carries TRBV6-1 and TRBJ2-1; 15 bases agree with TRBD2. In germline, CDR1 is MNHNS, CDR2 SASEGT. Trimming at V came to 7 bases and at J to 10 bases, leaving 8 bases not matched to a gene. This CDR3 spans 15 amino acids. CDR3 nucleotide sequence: TGTGCCAGCACCCGAGGACTAGCGGGGGGGCGCGAGCAGTTCTTC. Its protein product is CASTRGLAGGREQFF.

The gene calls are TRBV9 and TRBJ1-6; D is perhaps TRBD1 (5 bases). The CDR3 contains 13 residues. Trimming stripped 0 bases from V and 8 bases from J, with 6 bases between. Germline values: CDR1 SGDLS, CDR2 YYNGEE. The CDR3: CASSVARDSPLHF. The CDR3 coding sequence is TGTGCCAGCAGCGTAGCCAGGGATTCACCCCTCCACTTT.

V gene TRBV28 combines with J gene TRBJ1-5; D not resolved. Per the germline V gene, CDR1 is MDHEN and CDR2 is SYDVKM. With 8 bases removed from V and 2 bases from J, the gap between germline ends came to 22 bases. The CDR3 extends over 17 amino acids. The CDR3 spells CASWTDPTRNGNQPQHF. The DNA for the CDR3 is TGTGCCAGCTGGACCGACCCGACTCGTAATGGCAATCAGCCCCAGCATTTT.

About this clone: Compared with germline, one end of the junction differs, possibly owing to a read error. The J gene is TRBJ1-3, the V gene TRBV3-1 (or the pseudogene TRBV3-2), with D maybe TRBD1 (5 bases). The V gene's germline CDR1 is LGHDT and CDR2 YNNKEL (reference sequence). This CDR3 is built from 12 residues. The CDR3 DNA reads TGTGCCAGCAGCCCCAACCAGGGTACGACCTCTTTT. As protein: CASSPNQGTTSF.

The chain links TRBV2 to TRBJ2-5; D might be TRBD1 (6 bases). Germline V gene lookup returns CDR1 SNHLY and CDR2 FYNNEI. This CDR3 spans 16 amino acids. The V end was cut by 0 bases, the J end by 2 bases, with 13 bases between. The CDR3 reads CASSEALNRAQETQYF. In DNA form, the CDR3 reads TGTGCCAGCAGTGAAGCGCTTAACAGGGCTCAAGAGACCCAGTACTTC.

CDR3 sequence: CASSYSGIQPQHF. The CDR3 DNA sequence: TGTGCCAGCAGTTACTCGGGTATCCAGCCCCAGCATTTT. V usage is TRBV6-2 or TRBV6-3 and J usage is TRBJ1-5; D remains unclear. The CDR3 is made up of 13 amino acids. V lost 0 bases and J lost 7, with 7 bases in between. Looked up from germline, CDR1 is MNHEY and CDR2 is SVGEGT.

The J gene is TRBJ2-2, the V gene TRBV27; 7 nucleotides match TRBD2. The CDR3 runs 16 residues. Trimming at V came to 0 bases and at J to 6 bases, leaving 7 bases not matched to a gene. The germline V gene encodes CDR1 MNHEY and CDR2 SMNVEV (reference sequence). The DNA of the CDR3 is TGTGCCAGCAGTTTATCGTCGGTGGGAGGGGCCGGGGAGCTGTTTTTT. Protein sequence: CASSLSSVGGAGELFF.

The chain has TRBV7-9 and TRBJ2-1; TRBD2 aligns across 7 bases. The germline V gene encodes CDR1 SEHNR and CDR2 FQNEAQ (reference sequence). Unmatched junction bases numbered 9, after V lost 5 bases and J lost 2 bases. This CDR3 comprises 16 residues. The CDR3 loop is CASSLSPGGAYNEQFF. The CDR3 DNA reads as TGTGCCAGCAGCCTGTCGCCGGGGGGTGCCTACAATGAGCAGTTCTTC.

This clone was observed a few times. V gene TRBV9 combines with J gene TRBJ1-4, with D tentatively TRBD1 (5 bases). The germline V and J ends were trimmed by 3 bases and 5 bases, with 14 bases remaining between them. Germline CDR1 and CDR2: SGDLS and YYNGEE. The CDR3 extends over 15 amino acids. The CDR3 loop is CASSGTGGKNEKLFF. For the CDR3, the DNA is TGTGCCAGCAGCGGTACGGGGGGGAAAAATGAAAAACTGTTTTTT.

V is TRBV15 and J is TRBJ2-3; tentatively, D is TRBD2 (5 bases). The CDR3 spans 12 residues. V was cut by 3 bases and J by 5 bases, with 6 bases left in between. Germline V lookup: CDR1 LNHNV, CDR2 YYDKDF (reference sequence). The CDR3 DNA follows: TGTGCCACCAGCAGGGCGGGAGATACGCAGTATTTT. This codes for CATSRAGDTQYF.

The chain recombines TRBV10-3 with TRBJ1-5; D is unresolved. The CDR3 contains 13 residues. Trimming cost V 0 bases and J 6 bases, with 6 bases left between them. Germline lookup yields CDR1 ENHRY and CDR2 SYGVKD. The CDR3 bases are TGTGCCATCAGTGAGTCGGAAGGTCAGCCCCAGCATTTT. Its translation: CAISESEGQPQHF.

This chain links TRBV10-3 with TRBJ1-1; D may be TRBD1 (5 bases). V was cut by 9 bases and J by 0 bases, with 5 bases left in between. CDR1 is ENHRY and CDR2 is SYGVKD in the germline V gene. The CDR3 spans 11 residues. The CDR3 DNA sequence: TGTGCCATAGGGGTGAACACTGAAGCTTTCTTT. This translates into CAIGVNTEAFF.

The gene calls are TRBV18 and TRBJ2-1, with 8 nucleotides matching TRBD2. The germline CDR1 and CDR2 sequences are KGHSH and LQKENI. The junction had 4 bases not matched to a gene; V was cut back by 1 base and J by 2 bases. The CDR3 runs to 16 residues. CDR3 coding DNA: TGTGCCAGCTCACCACTTGACGGGGGGGCCTACAATGAGCAGTTCTTC. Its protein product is CASSPLDGGAYNEQFF.

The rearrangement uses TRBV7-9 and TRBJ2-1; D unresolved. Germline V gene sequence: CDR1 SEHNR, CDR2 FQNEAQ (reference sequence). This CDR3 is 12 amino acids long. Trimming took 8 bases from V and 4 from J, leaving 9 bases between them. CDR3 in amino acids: CASGPNYNEQFF. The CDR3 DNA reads TGTGCCAGCGGACCAAATTACAATGAGCAGTTCTTC.

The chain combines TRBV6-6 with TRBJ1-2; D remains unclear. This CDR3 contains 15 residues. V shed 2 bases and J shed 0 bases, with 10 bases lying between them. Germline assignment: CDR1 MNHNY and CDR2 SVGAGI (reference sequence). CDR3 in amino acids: CASSYAGRSNYGYTF. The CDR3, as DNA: TGTGCCAGCAGTTACGCTGGACGATCTAACTATGGCTACACCTTC.

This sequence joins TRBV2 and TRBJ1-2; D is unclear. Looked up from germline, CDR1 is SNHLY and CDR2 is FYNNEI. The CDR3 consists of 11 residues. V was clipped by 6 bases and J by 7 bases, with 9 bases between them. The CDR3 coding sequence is TGTGCCAGCAGCGAGGGTTTTGGCTACACCTTC. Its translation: CASSEGFGYTF.

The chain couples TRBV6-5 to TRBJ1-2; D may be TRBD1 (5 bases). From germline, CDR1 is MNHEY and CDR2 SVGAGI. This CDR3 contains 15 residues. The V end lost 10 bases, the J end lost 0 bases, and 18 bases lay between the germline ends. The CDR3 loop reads CATLKGFQTNYGYTF. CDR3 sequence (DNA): TGTGCCACCCTGAAGGGGTTCCAAACTAACTATGGCTACACCTTC.